The clone carrying this TCR beta chain was detected a few times. Antigen: not known. Treatment described: roughly nine-day PBMC culture with coronavirus spike peptide pools or control peptides (ViraFEST assay). It was with 9 to 10 IU/ml IL-2 and roughly 10 ug/ml peptide pools that roughly 2 million PBMCs per well were cultured. The entry originates in a study of vaccination and CD4 T cells after COVID-19. Study information: Stimulation of cells relied on overlapping spike peptides derived from SARS-CoV-2, HCoV-NL63, HCoV-OC43 and HCoV-229E.

Germline V gene data show CDR1 as DFQATT and CDR2 as SNEGSKA (reference sequence). This CDR3 region has 13 residues. V was clipped by 1 base and J by 1 base, with 7 bases between them. Sequencing of cultured CD4+ T cell DNA used the Oncomine TCR Beta short-read assay. One entry per CDR3 protein, called by TCRdb with MiXCR from the PCR reads. The sample includes about 17,000 distinct CDR3 sequences, 40% to 55% of them seen just once. The origin of this receptor is a human donor who had recovered from COVID-19. V usage is TRBV20-1 and J usage is TRBJ1-1; D call uncertain. The material was CD4+ T cells from blood, cultured in vitro, obtained before SARS-CoV-2 vaccination. For the CDR3, the DNA is TGCAGTGCTAGAGGTGGGCGGAACACTGAAGCTTTCTTT. It translates to CSARGGRNTEAFF.